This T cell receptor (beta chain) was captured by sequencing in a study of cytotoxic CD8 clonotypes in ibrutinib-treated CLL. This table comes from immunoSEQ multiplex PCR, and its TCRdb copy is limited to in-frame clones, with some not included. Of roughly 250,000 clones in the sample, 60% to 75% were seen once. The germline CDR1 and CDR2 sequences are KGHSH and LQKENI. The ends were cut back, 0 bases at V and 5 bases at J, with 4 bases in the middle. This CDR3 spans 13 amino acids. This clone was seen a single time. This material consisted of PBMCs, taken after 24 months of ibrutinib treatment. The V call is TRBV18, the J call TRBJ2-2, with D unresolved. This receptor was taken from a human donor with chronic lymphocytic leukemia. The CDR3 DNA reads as TGTGCCAGCTCACCACCACAAACCGGGGAGCTGTTTTTT. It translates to CASSPPQTGELFF. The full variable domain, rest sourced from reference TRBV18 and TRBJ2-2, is NAGVMQNPRHLVRRRGQEARLRCSPMKGHSHVYWYRQLPEEGLKFMVYLQKENIIDESGMPKERFSAEFPKEGPSILRIQQVVRGDSAAYFCASSPPQTGELFFGEGSRLTVL.